The rows below give T cell receptor beta chains drawn from one sample of a study of T-cell reconstitution after alpha-beta-depleted transplantation in children. TCRdb passed the PCR reads through MiXCR, listing each CDR3 protein once. The sample holds about 600,000 distinct CDR3 sequences, over 10% seen once. Sequencing used PBMCs, mostly from graft donor cells, obtained 360 days after TCRalphabeta/CD19-depleted stem cell transplant. Receptor source: a male patient between 10 and 17 years old who had a stem cell transplant for acute myeloid leukemia, so the T cells may come from the graft donor. CDR3s include the opening cysteine and the closing phenylalanine or tryptophan. A D gene is named only where the DNA matches it firmly. Size tells how often a clone was seen (once, few, many) or the class of an expanded clone, and some rows leave it out.

v_gene	d_gene	j_gene	abundance	CDR3nt	CDR3aa
TRBV12-3/TRBV12-4	TRBD2	TRBJ2-7	-	TGTGCCAGCAGTTACACTCTAGCGGGATCCTACGAGCAGTACTTC	CASSYTLAGSYEQYF
TRBV19	TRBD2	TRBJ2-1	-	TGTGCCAGTAGTACCCCGGGGCTAGCGGGTCGAAGGAATGAGCAGTTCTTC	CASSTPGLAGRRNEQFF
TRBV5-1	-	TRBJ2-2	-	TGCGCCAGCAGCTTGCTTCAGGCGTTTAACGGGGAGCTGTTTTTT	CASSLLQAFNGELFF
TRBV6-2/TRBV6-3	-	TRBJ2-1	few	TGTGCCAGCAAGGAGCGGGCCTACAATGAGCAGTTCTTC	CASKERAYNEQFF
TRBV21-1	-	TRBJ2-5	few	TGTGCCAGCACTCGGGACAGACTCCAAGAGACCCAGTACTTC	CASTRDRLQETQYF
TRBV2	-	TRBJ2-7	many	TGTGCCAGCAGTGAAGGCCCAGCGGAGGCCTACGAGCAGTACTTC	CASSEGPAEAYEQYF
TRBV28	-	TRBJ2-1	few	TGTGCCAGCAGACTACTCGCCGAGTTGCCTGAGCAGTTCTTC	CASRLLAELPEQFF
TRBV5-1	TRBD1	TRBJ2-3	many	TGCGCCAGCAGCTCACAGTCGGGACAGGGGTCAGATACGCAGTATTTT	CASSSQSGQGSDTQYF
TRBV27	-	TRBJ2-1	few	TGTGCCAGCAGTTCCGCAGCGGGTTACAATGAGCAGTTCTTC	CASSSAAGYNEQFF
TRBV18	TRBD1	TRBJ1-2	few	TGTGCCAGCTCACGCTCGGGACAGGTGGCGATGGATGGCTACACCTTC	CASSRSGQVAMDGYTF
TRBV7-6	-	TRBJ2-7	-	TGTGCCAGCAGCCCCCTAGGAAAGGAACGGGAGCAGTACTTC	CASSPLGKEREQYF